This entry lists 10 T cell receptor beta chains sequenced from one sample in a study of cytomegalovirus exposure and HLA in healthy donors. PCR amplification relied on 60 Vbeta primers (plus 13 Jbeta primers). Profiled with immunoSEQ multiplex PCR; TCRdb holds only in-frame clones, not every one. The repertoire consists of roughly 180,000 clones, with around 80% occurring once and the leading ten covering 0.95% to 1.5%. The sample comprised PBMCs. The receptor source for this set is a girl aged 2-10 years in good health and CMV-seropositive.

V usage is TRBV7-7 and J usage is TRBJ2-1; perhaps TRBD1 as D (6 bases). Trimming left V 4 bases short and J 2 bases short, with 12 bases between. The CDR3 spans 15 residues. From germline, CDR1 is SSHAT and CDR2 FNYEAQ (reference sequence). The CDR3: CASSSGAVPYNEQFF. DNA for the CDR3: TGTGCCAGCAGCTCAGGGGCGGTCCCCTACAATGAGCAGTTCTTC. Filled out from reference TRBV7-7 and TRBJ2-1, the complete variable domain reads GAGVSQSPRYKVTKRGQDVTLRCDPISSHATLYWYQQALGQGPEFLTYFNYEAQPDKSGLPSDRFSAERPEGSISTLTIQRTEQRDSAMYRCASSSGAVPYNEQFFGPGTRLTVL.

The rearrangement links TRBV2 to TRBJ2-4; 7 nucleotides match TRBD2. The V gene's germline CDR1 is SNHLY and CDR2 FYNNEI. The CDR3 length is 15 residues. V lost 5 bases to trimming and J lost 3 bases; unmatched junction nucleotides: 7. The CDR3 here is CASSRLGGDKNIQYF. The CDR3 bases are TGTGCCAGCAGTCGACTGGGGGGGGACAAAAACATTCAGTACTTC.

The chain carries TRBV18 and TRBJ2-1; D ambiguous. CDR3 length equals 18 residues. V was trimmed by 6 bases and J by 1 base, leaving 22 bases between them. The germline V gene encodes CDR1 KGHSH and CDR2 LQKENI. This chain's CDR3 is CASSPGAAALISYNEQFF. The CDR3 nucleotides are TGTGCCAGCTCCCCCGGTGCGGCAGCGTTGATTTCCTACAATGAGCAGTTCTTC. The full variable domain, its missing parts supplied by reference TRBV18 and TRBJ2-1, is NAGVMQNPRHLVRRRGQEARLRCSPMKGHSHVYWYRQLPEEGLKFMVYLQKENIIDESGMPKERFSAEFPKEGPSILRIQQVVRGDSAAYFCASSPGAAALISYNEQFFGPGTRLTVL.

The rearrangement links TRBV5-1 to TRBJ2-5; 8 nucleotides line up with TRBD2. The J call may be mistaken, given a closer DNA end match to TRBJ2-7. This CDR3 comprises 12 residues. Germline V gene sequence: CDR1 SGHRS, CDR2 YFSETQ. The CDR3 sequence is CASRGGTYEQYF. The CDR3 bases are TGCGCCAGCCGGGGGGGCACCTACGAGCAGTACTTC.

The chain combines TRBV15 with TRBJ2-7; the match to TRBD1 covers 12 bases. This CDR3 comprises 14 residues. Germline-derived CDR1 and CDR2 are LNHNV and YYDKDF (reference sequence). V dropped 8 bases and J dropped 3; count of bases not matched to a gene: 5. CDR3 nucleotide sequence: TGTGCCACCTCCGGGACAGGGGGCGGCTACGAGCAGTACTTC. Amino acid sequence: CATSGTGGGYEQYF.

V usage is TRBV7-9 and J usage is TRBJ1-1, with 12 nucleotides matching TRBD1. From germline, CDR1 is SEHNR and CDR2 FQNEAQ (reference sequence). The CDR3 is made up of 18 amino acids. Trimming cost V 1 base and J 4 bases; bases outside gene matches: 10. The CDR3: CASSLEWGQGARGTEAFF. For the CDR3, the DNA is TGTGCCAGCAGCTTAGAGTGGGGACAGGGGGCGCGGGGCACTGAAGCTTTCTTT.

CDR3 sequence reads: CASRPLAGYNEQFF. The CDR3 DNA reads TGTGCCAGCAGACCTCTCGCGGGATACAATGAGCAGTTCTTC. The chain has TRBV6-1 and TRBJ2-1, with D possibly being TRBD2 (6 bases). Germline-derived CDR1 and CDR2 are MNHNS and SASEGT. This CDR3 is 14 amino acids long. The germline V and J ends were trimmed by 6 bases and 4 bases, with 13 bases remaining between them.

The V gene is TRBV7-8, the J gene TRBJ1-5, with D maybe TRBD1 (5 bases). This CDR3 contains 14 residues. V lost 4 bases and J 10 bases, leaving 17 bases between the germline ends. Germline values: CDR1 SGHVS, CDR2 FQNEAQ. The CDR3 DNA reads TGTGCCAGCAGCTGGGGGGACGGTGCTTCACCCCAGCATTTT. This gives the protein CASSWGDGASPQHF.

The genes are TRBV4-1 and TRBJ1-4, with unresolved D. Germline V CDR1 and CDR2: MGHRA, YSYEKL. This CDR3 is built from 14 residues. V shed 1 base and J shed 7 bases, with 10 bases lying between them. DNA of the CDR3: TGCGCCAGCAGCCAAGGCTCTCAGGCTGAAAAACTGTTTTTT. Protein product: CASSQGSQAEKLFF.

The chain couples TRBV5-1 to TRBJ2-3; no definite D call. Trimming pared 5 bases from V and 0 bases from J, leaving 13 bases between. The CDR3 covers 15 residues. Germline CDR1 SGHRS, CDR2 YFSETQ. CDR3 sequence: CASSLTVRSTDTQYF. The CDR3 bases are TGCGCCAGCAGTTTGACTGTTCGGAGCACAGATACGCAGTATTTT.